This T cell receptor (beta chain) originates from a study of shared clonotypes between healthy human individuals (dated by TCRdb to about 2020). For the wider study: The cohort included a few men and a couple of women between 18 and 49 years of age. To estimate repertoire size and how much clonotypes are shared between individuals, the study performed deep sequencing of blood TCR repertoires from a handful of healthy adults. To increase sequencing depth and limit assay-specific biases, TCR repertoire library preparation and sequencing were carried out by different laboratories using diverse techniques. For each donor, CD4 naive and CD4 memory were each run on three plates, CD8 naive on two plates, and CD8 memory on one plate. Leukapheresis yielded between about 0.85 and 9.5 billion PBMCs per donor. Results the study describes overall, beyond this receptor: When a handful of donors were compared, the shared fraction of clonotypes was about 5% for naive CD4, 3.5% to 4% for naive CD8, 2% to 2.5% for memory CD4, and 0.4% for memory CD8. Because the study included only a small number of donors, the genetic and exposure-history diversity represented was limited. Naive subsets generally had larger estimated clonotype richness than memory subsets. Pairwise subsampling led to the expectation that sequencing depth would affect the degree of clonotype sharing among donors. Sampling was limited to blood, and TCR repertoires in tissue likely differ from TCR repertoires in blood. Compared with non-shared clonotypes, clonotypes shared by all four sorted-subset donors had higher generation probabilities. Incomplete sequencing was indicated by rarefaction of sorted-subset datasets, despite the large sequencing depth.

Healthy HIV-negative adults with no recently reported acute infections or vaccinations were included as donors. Every donor was a Caucasian adult residing in Nashville, Tennessee, USA. CD4+ T cells were enriched through magnetic negative selection, after which naive cells were positively selected on CD45RA and the remaining negative fraction served as the memory subset. Blood was collected by leukapheresis, and PBMCs were isolated by Ficoll-Histopaque density gradient centrifugation and then cryopreserved in liquid nitrogen vapor phase. Analytical flow cytometry was used to check the purity and quantity of every magnetically sorted T cell population. Each sorted fraction had its genomic DNA isolated and then quantified by UV absorbance on a Nanodrop 2000c. Relative to germline, V is missing 4 bases and J is missing 6 bases, with 12 bases of the junction outside any gene match. Including the terminal cysteine and phenylalanine, the CDR3 comprises 16 residues. CDR3 DNA is the only sequence kept; it has 48 bases, read in frame from the first base. CDR1 and CDR2, per the germline V gene, are SGHTA and FQGNSA.

Using the deep immunoSEQ assay, multiplex PCR amplified TCR CDR3 regions from genomic DNA. Genomic DNA extracted from each cell subset was distributed evenly over all wells of several immunoSEQ 96-well plates, and each plate served as one replicate. For sorted subsets, each replicate PCR was loaded with roughly 190 ng genomic DNA, equivalent to 32,000 or so T cell genomes. The purified libraries were quantified using a Qubit 3.0 fluorometer, sized with a Bioanalyzer 2100, and then quantified again using the KAPA Library Quantification kit. Each immunoSEQ 96-well plate was sequenced on its own single-read 150-cycle Illumina NextSeq 550 flow cell. Concerning the study's data processing: Because only junctional sequences without quality scores were contained in the immunoSEQ output, filtering matching that applied to full-length reads could not be performed. Sequences were annotated with PyIR, a Python wrapper for IgBLAST v1.9, and V/J genes and CDR3 were assigned using IMGT germline references. Reads were removed for weak V/J assignments (E-value above 1e-6), missing CDR3, stop codons, out-of-frame junctions, or ambiguous translated residues. V3J clonotypes were defined as sequences sharing an identical inferred V gene, J gene, and CDR3 amino acid sequence. Percentage overlap between repertoires was computed as shared unique clonotypes divided by the size of the smaller repertoire. Three approaches were used to assess repertoire richness: RTK rarefaction, the Chao1 estimator, and Recon v2.1 estimates of unobserved clonotypes. Generation probabilities for all TCRbeta clonotypes obtained by the gDNA method from a handful of donors were computed using OLGA. TCRdb holds this immuneACCESS table with in-frame rearrangements only. Some clones are missing; in checked studies, unresolved V genes explain under half, and the rest has no known cause. V and J calls and clone size are as listed in that table; D and trimming were resolved from the DNA. This sample lists 2,500,000 or so clones; 90% to 95% were detected once. Together, the top ten hold about 0.13% of the sample.

As to this clone: The clone's antigen remains unknown. Within one base of it there is no much larger clone, and no base qualities were kept.

The TCR comes from a man younger than 35 in good health. This chain is built from TRBV7-2 and TRBJ2-1; 7 bases in between match TRBD2. Material for sequencing was naive CD4+ T cells sorted from blood. The meaning of the sample's cell subset or site label: CD45RA+ positively selected. The nucleotides read TGTGCCAGCAGCTCTGAGCGACTAGCCCTCCTCAATGAGCAGTTCTTC. Its translation is CASSSERLALLNEQFF.